Below are 32 T cell receptor beta chains sequenced from a single sample in a study of shared clonotypes between healthy human individuals. The naive CD8 fraction comprised CD45RO-negative cells positively selected for CCR7 and excluded terminally differentiated effector memory CD45RA+ cells. Clones were read by immunoSEQ multiplex PCR, and TCRdb kept only the in-frame ones, dropping some. Among approximately 2,000,000 clones listed, around 93% were seen once. Sequencing used naive CD8+ T cells from PBMCs. These receptors were taken from a man younger than 35 in good health. Some clones in this sample may be carry-over from other donors' samples.

The chain uses TRBV7-9 and TRBJ2-7; no firm D call. The germline V gene encodes CDR1 SEHNR and CDR2 FQNEAQ (reference sequence). CDR3 length equals 15 residues. Between the trimmed V and J ends, which lost 5 bases and 7 bases, there was a span of 21 bases. The CDR3, as DNA: TGTGCCAGCAGCGGATCCTCACGCTCGTCCTGGGAGCAGTACTTC. Its protein is CASSGSSRSSWEQYF.

The V and J genes are TRBV25-1 and TRBJ2-1, with 7 nucleotides matching TRBD1. There are 16 residues in the CDR3. Germline CDR1 reads MGHDK; CDR2 reads SYGVNS. After removal of 0 bases from V and 5 bases from J, the junction contained 7 bases not matched to a gene. CDR3 nucleotide sequence: TGTGCCAGCAGTGAATATTTGACAGGGTCCCACAATGAGCAGTTCTTC. Protein: CASSEYLTGSHNEQFF.

The chain is built from TRBV27 and TRBJ2-7, with TRBD2 matching over 10 bases. CDR1 is MNHEY and CDR2 is SMNVEV in the germline V gene (reference sequence). The CDR3 has 15 residues. With 6 bases clipped from V and 6 bases from J, the junction kept 11 bases outside the gene matches. The CDR3 coding sequence is TGTGCCAGCAGGCCCCTCCTAGCGGGAGTCGGCGAGCAGTACTTC. This gives the protein CASRPLLAGVGEQYF.

The chain couples TRBV12-1 to TRBJ2-7; the D call TRBD2 from the table was never checked on the DNA. TRBV12-1 is flagged as a pseudogene. The CDR3 consists of 14 residues. The CDR3 DNA is TGTGCCAGCAGCTCGGCCCGCCGGGACTACGAGCAGTACTTC. Translated, it gives CASSSARRDYEQYF.

A single count supports this clone. This chain uses TRBV19 with TRBJ2-7, with D perhaps TRBD1 or TRBD2 (5 bases each). With 6 bases removed from V and 5 bases from J, the gap between germline ends came to 8 bases. Per the germline V gene, CDR1 is LNHDA and CDR2 is SQIVND (reference sequence). This CDR3 has 11 residues. CDR3 nucleotides: TGTGCCAGTAGGCTGGGGGACGAGCAGTACTTC. It codes for CASRLGDEQYF.

The V gene is TRBV7-3, the J gene TRBJ2-1; D is possibly TRBD1 or TRBD2 (5 bases each). The CDR3 covers 13 residues. Between the trimmed V and J ends, which lost 5 bases and 5 bases, there was a span of 10 bases. The germline CDR1 and CDR2 sequences are SGHTA and FQGTGA. The CDR3 protein is CASSLLGDNEQFF. The DNA for the CDR3 is TGTGCCAGCAGCCTCTTGGGGGACAATGAGCAGTTCTTC. Full variable domain (outside the CDR3, taken from reference TRBV7-3 and TRBJ2-1): GAGVSQTPSNKVTEKGKYVELRCDPISGHTALYWYRQSLGQGPEFLIYFQGTGAADDSGLPNDRFFAVRPEGSVSTLKIQRTERGDSAVYLCASSLLGDNEQFFGPGTRLTVL.

Details on this clone: The junction shows a germline mismatch at one end, possibly a read error. This rearrangement joins TRBV6-5 to TRBJ2-7, with TRBD2 matching 9 bases. CDR3 length: 15 amino acids. The germline V gene encodes CDR1 MNHEY and CDR2 SVGAGI. The CDR3 bases are TGTGCCAGCAGTTACGGGGCTAGCGGGACTCTCGAGCGGTACTTC. Translation gives CASSYGASGTLERYF.

The chain recombines TRBV7-9 with TRBJ1-4, with no clear D. Per germline, CDR1 SEHNR and CDR2 FQNEAQ (reference sequence). The CDR3 runs 16 residues. Trimming took off 1 base at V and 11 bases at J, with 20 bases between the two ends. CDR3 protein: CASSLGLSGGGNKLFF. The CDR3 nucleotides are TGTGCCAGCAGCTTAGGACTTAGTGGTGGAGGGAATAAACTGTTTTTT. Complete variable domain (other parts from reference TRBV7-9 and TRBJ1-4): DTGVSQNPRHKITKRGQNVTFRCDPISEHNRLYWYRQTLGQGPEFLTYFQNEAQLEKSRLLSDRFSAERPKGSFSTLEIQRTEQGDSAMYLCASSLGLSGGGNKLFFGSGTQLSVL.

V gene TRBV5-1 combines with J gene TRBJ2-1; the match to TRBD2 covers 9 bases. Trimming took 0 bases from V and 9 from J; bases not matched to a gene: 4. This CDR3 is built from 14 residues. Germline V gene data show CDR1 as SGHRS and CDR2 as YFSETQ. CDR3 residues: CASSLGGRVGEQFF. CDR3 DNA sequence: TGCGCCAGCAGCTTGGGCGGGAGGGTAGGTGAGCAGTTCTTC.

This chain links TRBV6-5 with TRBJ2-5; TRBD2 agrees at 10 bases. Near its end, the DNA agrees better with TRBJ2-7, so the J call may be wrong. This CDR3 has 13 amino acids. CDR1 and CDR2 (germline): MNHEY, SVGAGI. CDR3 in DNA: TGTGCCAGCAGAATAGCGGGAGGCTACGAGCAGTACTTC. Its translation: CASRIAGGYEQYF.

The V gene is TRBV4-3, the J gene TRBJ2-7; D might be TRBD1 (6 bases). Germline CDR1 is LGHNA and CDR2 is YSLEER. The V gene lost 1 base and the J gene lost 3 bases, with 19 bases spanning the gap. This CDR3 region has 17 residues. The CDR3 DNA reads TGCGCCAGCAGCCAAGTTTATCAGGGGCCTCAATACTACGAGCAGTACTTC. Translation gives CASSQVYQGPQYYEQYF.

This rearrangement joins TRBV5-1 to TRBJ1-2; a weak D match, TRBD1 (5 bases). This CDR3 is 14 amino acids long. Germline CDR1 reads SGHRS; CDR2 reads YFSETQ. V lost 5 bases and J 0 bases, leaving 11 bases between the germline ends. DNA of the CDR3: TGCGCCAGCAGAATCGACAGAGCTAACTATGGCTACACCTTC. Amino acid sequence: CASRIDRANYGYTF.

This clone was found once. This could be a read error, since a much larger clone is one nucleotide away. Other DNA sequences in the sample encode the same CDR3. The rearrangement links TRBV27 to TRBJ2-3, with unresolved D. The CDR3 loop spans 12 amino acids. Per the germline V gene, CDR1 is MNHEY and CDR2 is SMNVEV (reference sequence). The CDR3 DNA sequence: TGTGCTAGCAGTCCCAATATGGATACGCAGTATTTT. Its translation: CASSPNMDTQYF.

The V call is TRBV13, the J call TRBJ2-7, with a possible D match to TRBD1 (6 bases). Germline CDR1 reads PRHDT; CDR2 reads FYEKMQ (reference sequence). Trimming removed 4 bases at V and 2 bases at J, with 15 bases between. This CDR3 region has 15 residues. The CDR3 nucleotides are TGTGCCAGCAGCTACGGGACATCTTTAACCTACGAGCAGTACTTC. Protein: CASSYGTSLTYEQYF. Full variable domain (remainder filled in from reference TRBV13 and TRBJ2-7): AAGVIQSPRHLIKEKRETATLKCYPIPRHDTVYWYQQGPGQDPQFLISFYEKMQSDKGSIPDRFSAQQFSDYHSELNMSSLELGDSALYFCASSYGTSLTYEQYFGPGTRLTVT.

The V call is TRBV21-1, the J call TRBJ1-3. TRBV21-1 is a documented pseudogene. This CDR3 region has 15 residues. The CDR3 nucleotides are TGTGCCAGCAGCAACGGCGCACGCTCTGGAAACACCATATATTTT. Protein sequence: CASSNGARSGNTIYF.

The chain carries TRBV5-8 and TRBJ2-7, with D possibly being TRBD2 (6 bases). Trimming removed 5 bases at V and 6 bases at J, with 18 bases between. CDR3 size: 14 residues. Germline lookup yields CDR1 SGHTS and CDR2 YDEGEE. In DNA, the CDR3 is TGTGCCAGCAGGTTCTGGCTTGAGGGAGGCGAGCAGTACTTC. Its translation is CASRFWLEGGEQYF.

The chain uses TRBV9 and TRBJ2-1, with 8 bases matching TRBD1. The CDR3 sequence is 15 residues long. V shed 4 bases and J 5 bases; nucleotides not matched to a gene: 8. The germline gives CDR1 SGDLS, CDR2 YYNGEE. The CDR3 nucleotides are TGTGCCAGCAGCCCTCGGACAGGGCCCCACAATGAGCAGTTCTTC. This gives the protein CASSPRTGPHNEQFF.

This clone was picked up one time. The chain joins TRBV4-1 to TRBJ2-3; 8 bases line up with TRBD2. Germline V gene data show CDR1 as MGHRA and CDR2 as YSYEKL. Trimming took 4 bases from V and 4 from J; bases not matched to a gene: 7. The CDR3 consists of 15 residues. The CDR3 spells CASSPLTGRADTQYF. The CDR3 DNA reads as TGCGCCAGCAGCCCCCTCACCGGGAGGGCAGATACGCAGTATTTT.

The rearrangement uses TRBV15 and TRBJ2-1, with 12 bases that match TRBD2. CDR1 and CDR2 from the germline V gene are LNHNV and YYDKDF (reference sequence). Trimming took 0 bases from V and 7 from J; bases not matched to a gene: 1. The CDR3 covers 15 residues. DNA for the CDR3: TGTGCCACCAGCAGAGAGACTAGCGGGAGAAATGAGCAGTTCTTC. Amino acids: CATSRETSGRNEQFF.

The chain has TRBV13 and TRBJ2-7, with 8 bases aligning to TRBD2. The germline V gene has CDR1 PRHDT and CDR2 FYEKMQ (reference sequence). V trimming: 5 bases; J trimming: 0 bases; junction bases outside the gene matches: 3. The CDR3 is 14 amino acids. The DNA for the CDR3 is TGTGCCAGCAGCCCCGGGAGGGTCTCCTACGAGCAGTACTTC. It yields the protein CASSPGRVSYEQYF.

The chain employs TRBV30 and TRBJ2-2; D gene ambiguous. The germline V gene encodes CDR1 GTSNPN and CDR2 SVGIG (reference sequence). V was trimmed by 0 bases and J by 5 bases, leaving 7 bases between them. The CDR3 is 13 residues long. The CDR3 here is CAWSVRSTGELFF. The CDR3 region has the DNA TGTGCCTGGAGTGTAAGGTCGACCGGGGAGCTGTTTTTT.

The V call is TRBV7-3, the J call TRBJ2-7, with TRBD2 identical over 12 bases. The ends lost 0 bases at V and 2 bases at J; junction bases unmatched: 5. The CDR3 loop spans 17 amino acids. Germline V lookup: CDR1 SGHTA, CDR2 FQGTGA. As DNA, the CDR3 is TGTGCCAGCAGCTTAACAGGACTAGCGGGATTCCCCTACGAGCAGTACTTC. It codes for CASSLTGLAGFPYEQYF.

This clone came up a few times. Within the sample, other DNA sequences also encode this same CDR3. This chain connects TRBV5-1 to TRBJ2-7, with 7 bases aligning to TRBD1. The CDR3 is made up of 14 amino acids. The germline CDR1 and CDR2 sequences are SGHRS and YFSETQ. The junction had 3 bases not matched to a gene; V was cut back by 0 bases and J by 3 bases. CDR3 DNA sequence: TGCGCCAGCAGCTTGGACCGGGACAGCTACGAGCAGTACTTC. This sequence encodes CASSLDRDSYEQYF. The variable domain in full, completed from reference TRBV5-1 and TRBJ2-7, reads KAGVTQTPRYLIKTRGQQVTLSCSPISGHRSVSWYQQTPGQGLQFLFEYFSETQRNKGNFPGRFSGRQFSNSRSEMNVSTLELGDSALYLCASSLDRDSYEQYFGPGTRLTVT.

The chain links TRBV9 to TRBJ2-7; TRBD1 might be the D (5 bases). CDR1 SGDLS and CDR2 YYNGEE come from the germline V gene. The CDR3 is 14 amino acids. V was shortened by 3 bases and J by 4 bases, with 14 bases between the two germline ends. This chain's CDR3 is CASSDSQGGYEQYF. DNA of the CDR3: TGTGCCAGCAGCGATTCCCAGGGTGGATACGAGCAGTACTTC.

The V and J genes are TRBV13 and TRBJ2-7; D gene uncertain. Trimming shortened V by 5 bases and J by 3 bases, and 14 bases separated the two germline ends. CDR3 size: 14 residues. CDR1 and CDR2 from the germline V gene are PRHDT and FYEKMQ (reference sequence). The CDR3 DNA reads TGTGCCAGCAGCGTGAGGAACAACCTCTACGAGCAGTACTTC. Amino acid sequence: CASSVRNNLYEQYF.

This CDR3 is CASSLERLNYEQYF. The CDR3 DNA is TGTGCCAGCAGCTTAGAACGGCTAAACTACGAGCAGTACTTC. This rearrangement joins TRBV7-2 to TRBJ2-7; D is unresolved. The germline V gene encodes CDR1 SGHTA and CDR2 FQGNSA. The CDR3 sequence is 14 residues long. Trimming stripped 1 base from V and 3 bases from J, with 10 bases between.

V gene TRBV29-1 combines with J gene TRBJ2-7; 7 positions match TRBD2. The CDR3 extends over 14 amino acids. Germline lookup yields CDR1 SQVTM and CDR2 ANQGSEA. With V trimmed by 4 bases and J by 2 bases, 8 bases remained unmatched. CDR3 region: CSVVGGSMAYEQYF. The DNA of the CDR3 is TGCAGCGTTGTTGGCGGGAGCATGGCCTACGAGCAGTACTTC.

V gene TRBV14 combines with J gene TRBJ2-4; D is unresolved. Germline lookup yields CDR1 SGHDN and CDR2 FVKESK. Trimming took 1 base from V and 1 from J, leaving 14 bases between them. The CDR3 consists of 17 residues. The CDR3 is CASSQGAAHGAKNIQYF. The CDR3 region has the DNA TGTGCCAGCAGCCAAGGGGCAGCTCACGGGGCCAAAAACATTCAGTACTTC.

The chain recombines TRBV25-1 with TRBJ1-5; D remains unclear. Germline CDR1 and CDR2: MGHDK and SYGVNS. V lost 4 bases, J lost 6 bases, and 13 bases lay in between. CDR3 length equals 14 residues. Here the CDR3 DNA reads TGTGCCAGCAGTGCGGGCCCGGCGGGTCAGCCCCAGCATTTT. This translates into CASSAGPAGQPQHF.

This clone was recorded only once. CDR3 sequence: CASSARLANEQFF. CDR3 DNA: TGTGCCAGCAGCGCCAGACTAGCCAATGAGCAGTTCTTC. V is TRBV7-9 and J is TRBJ2-1; 7 nucleotides match TRBD2. The ends lost 5 bases at V and 6 bases at J; junction bases unmatched: 4. Looked up from germline, CDR1 is SEHNR and CDR2 is FQNEAQ (reference sequence). The CDR3 covers 13 residues. Full variable domain (outside the CDR3, taken from reference TRBV7-9 and TRBJ2-1): DTGVSQNPRHKITKRGQNVTFRCDPISEHNRLYWYRQTLGQGPEFLTYFQNEAQLEKSRLLSDRFSAERPKGSFSTLEIQRTEQGDSAMYLCASSARLANEQFFGPGTRLTVL.

The rearrangement links TRBV2 to TRBJ1-3; D is perhaps TRBD1 (6 bases). Trimming took 2 bases from V and 9 from J, leaving 14 bases between them. This CDR3 is built from 14 residues. Germline CDR1 reads SNHLY; CDR2 reads FYNNEI. The CDR3 region is CASSESGAEGTIYF. The DNA for the CDR3 is TGTGCCAGCAGTGAATCGGGGGCGGAAGGCACCATATATTTT.

V and J are TRBV5-1 and TRBJ2-1, with 12 bases that match TRBD2. CDR3 length equals 15 residues. Germline-derived CDR1 and CDR2 are SGHRS and YFSETQ. V was clipped by 4 bases and J by 3 bases; unmatched bases: 2. The CDR3 protein is CASSKTSGGYNEQFF. The CDR3 DNA is TGCGCCAGCAGCAAGACTAGCGGGGGCTACAATGAGCAGTTCTTC.